This T cell receptor (beta chain) was retrieved from a study of regulatory T cells in long-lasting Graves disease. Study conclusions and caveats: Less diverse TCR repertoires were seen in persistent Graves' patients than in newly diagnosed ones.

As to time point: persistent/refractory GD, antithyroid drugs over 5 years with positive TRAb. RNA isolated from PBMCs was used to make the TCR library. The CDR3 covers 14 residues. The germline gives CDR1 SEHNR, CDR2 FQNEAQ (reference sequence). The V gene end was trimmed by 5 bases and the J gene end by 7 bases; junction bases not matched to a gene: 4. This clonotype turned up a few times. Its antigen is unidentified. Arm-PCR of CDR3 regions with iRepertoire HTBI primers generated TCR beta libraries. MiXCR was run by TCRdb on the multiplex PCR reads, yielding one entry per CDR3 protein. The sample yields about 460,000 distinct CDR3 sequences, 22% seen once.

This chain links TRBV7-9 with TRBJ1-6; 8 bases fit TRBD1. The TCR sequence derives from a female donor with Graves disease. Sequenced material: peripheral blood mononuclear cells (PBMCs), taken when the disease was refractory, from a patient treated with antithyroid drugs. CDR3 nucleotides: TGTGCCAGCAGCCGGGACAGGACAAATTCACCCCTCCACTTT. Translated, it gives CASSRDRTNSPLHF.